The T cell receptor (beta chain) under discussion was sequenced for a study of cytomegalovirus exposure and HLA in healthy donors. Points on this clone: Its target is not known.

It was with 60 Vbeta and 13 Jbeta primers that the PCR ran. The protocol was immunoSEQ multiplex PCR, while the TCRdb copy is restricted to in-frame clones and leaves out a portion. The sample holds some 35,000 clones, about 53% seen once. Study-level points and caveats: Associated with cytomegalovirus, according to the listing, were 150 to 200 TCR beta chains.

Germline V gives CDR1 WSHSY, CDR2 SAAADI. V shed 7 bases and J 5 bases; nucleotides not matched to a gene: 6. There are 15 residues in the CDR3. The sequence was collected from a woman between 40 and 50 years old in good health and CMV-seropositive. The specimen sequenced was PBMCs. The chain employs TRBV10-2 and TRBJ2-3; TRBD2 matches 13 bases. CDR3 DNA: TGCGCCAGCATTAAACTAGCGGGGGGGATAGATACGCAGTATTTT. This sequence encodes CASIKLAGGIDTQYF.